This note documents a single T cell receptor beta chain sequence. Its target is unknown. Treatment in this sample: randomized to nivolumab then ipilimumab (arm A) or the reverse (arm B). V lost 3 bases, J lost 7 bases, and 10 bases stayed unmatched. Germline-derived CDR1 and CDR2 are KGHSH and LQKENI. This CDR3 has 17 residues. Clones were read by immunoSEQ multiplex PCR, and TCRdb kept only the in-frame ones, dropping some. This sample carries about 18,000 clones, around 24% of them seen once, and the ten largest clones take roughly 7.9%. The data are from a study of sequential checkpoint blockade in melanoma. About the research overall: Randomization was 1:1 between first-line nivolumab→ipilimumab and ipilimumab→nivolumab. Maintenance nivolumab came after either treatment sequence. After nivolumab or ipilimumab alone, some 22 patients had week-13 rebiopsies.

Overall study findings and caveats: Tumor T-cell fraction and clonality correlated with PD-L1 and CD8+ counts.

The material was tumor tissue (inferred from file names), obtained from a patient given nivolumab and ipilimumab in sequence. The V and J genes are TRBV18 and TRBJ1-6; 9 bases line up with TRBD1. The TCR originated in a human donor with melanoma. The CDR3 nucleotides read TGTGCCAGCTCACCGTCGGCGGGGGGACAGGGAAATTCACCCCTCCACTTT. Translated, it gives CASSPSAGGQGNSPLHF.